These 19 T cell receptor beta chains were all obtained from the same sample, sequenced in a study of shared clonotypes between healthy human individuals (dated by TCRdb to the early 2020s). The library relied on the immunoSEQ multiplex PCR assay. What TCRdb holds here is the immuneACCESS table cut down to in-frame rearrangements. Part of the clones is not present; checked against another copy, under half of the missing clones reflect an unresolved V gene, and the others are unexplained. Counted in this sample were over a million clones; around 76% of them appeared once. The top ten clonotypes cover 1.4% to 1.5% of the sample. Sequencing was done on a sample of memory CD4+ T cells sorted from blood. Explained via the paper, the cell subset or site label denotes: CD45RA-negative fraction. The receptors here all came from a young man in good health.

The chain carries TRBV9 and TRBJ2-3, with D perhaps matching TRBD2 (6 bases). This CDR3 has 15 amino acids. CDR1 SGDLS and CDR2 YYNGEE come from the germline V gene. Trimming left V 0 bases short and J 7 bases short, with 15 bases between. The CDR3 region is CASSVGYGGLNTQYF. The CDR3 bases are TGTGCCAGCAGCGTAGGGTACGGGGGATTGAATACGCAGTATTTT.

The chain carries TRBV5-1 and TRBJ2-5; maybe TRBD2 (5 bases). This CDR3 spans 16 amino acids. The ends were cut back, 0 bases at V and 7 bases at J, with 19 bases in the middle. Germline V gene lookup returns CDR1 SGHRS and CDR2 YFSETQ. The CDR3 spells CASSLATLSREGTQYF. The CDR3 nucleotides are TGCGCCAGCAGCTTGGCGACCCTCAGCCGGGAAGGGACCCAGTACTTC.

J is TRBJ1-1 and V is TRBV4-3; D is unclear. V lost 0 bases to trimming and J lost 4 bases, with 12 bases between them. From germline, CDR1 is LGHNA and CDR2 YSLEER. This CDR3 has 15 residues. The CDR3 DNA reads TGCGCCAGCAGCCAAGATTTTGGAGGAGGCACTGAAGCTTTCTTT. Encoded protein: CASSQDFGGGTEAFF.

The chain carries TRBV28 and TRBJ2-7; 7 bases align to TRBD1. CDR3 length: 14 residues. The germline V gene encodes CDR1 MDHEN and CDR2 SYDVKM. The ends lost 7 bases at V and 4 bases at J; junction bases unmatched: 10. CDR3 DNA: TGTGCCAGCACCCCAGTCCAGGACAGGTACGAGCAGTACTTC. It is translated as CASTPVQDRYEQYF.

The V call is TRBV2, the J call TRBJ1-6, with a weak D call TRBD1 (5 bases). Germline-derived CDR1 and CDR2 are SNHLY and FYNNEI. The CDR3 is 14 amino acids. V lost 8 bases to trimming and J lost 7 bases, with 15 bases between them. The CDR3, as DNA: TGTGCCAGCCTCCTTGGGGCCTGGAATTCACCCCTCCACTTT. It translates to CASLLGAWNSPLHF.

This chain connects TRBV4-1 to TRBJ2-3; the match to TRBD1 covers 7 bases. From germline, CDR1 is MGHRA and CDR2 YSYEKL. V lost 4 bases and J lost 4; bases outside the gene matches: 8. The CDR3 is made up of 15 amino acids. The chain's CDR3 is CASSLDRVKSDTQYF. In nucleotides, the CDR3 is TGCGCCAGCAGCCTAGACAGGGTGAAGTCAGATACGCAGTATTTT.

The sample holds one count of this clone. The J gene is TRBJ2-2, the V gene TRBV19; possibly TRBD1 for D (5 bases). Per the germline V gene, CDR1 is LNHDA and CDR2 is SQIVND (reference sequence). The CDR3 runs 14 residues. Trimming cost V 6 bases and J 2 bases, with 10 bases left between them. CDR3 protein: CASSPTVNTGELFF. The CDR3 DNA follows: TGTGCCAGTAGCCCGACAGTTAACACCGGGGAGCTGTTTTTT.

The rearrangement joins TRBV4-3 to TRBJ2-1; D remains unclear. V dropped 2 bases and J dropped 4 bases, with 12 bases sitting between them. The length of the CDR3 is 15 residues. Looked up from germline, CDR1 is LGHNA and CDR2 is YSLEER. CDR3 DNA: TGCGCCAGCAGCCAATCCACCGGCGGTTACAATGAGCAGTTCTTC. Translating it yields CASSQSTGGYNEQFF.

The genes are TRBV18 and TRBJ1-1; tentative D call: TRBD1 (5 bases). The CDR3 contains 13 residues. Germline values: CDR1 KGHSH, CDR2 LQKENI. Trimming pared 6 bases from V and 5 bases from J, leaving 13 bases between. DNA of the CDR3: TGTGCCAGCTCCGACAGCGGCTATACTGAAGCTTTCTTT. It specifies CASSDSGYTEAFF.

The rearrangement links TRBV2 to TRBJ2-5; weak D call: TRBD1 (5 bases). Germline CDR1 SNHLY, CDR2 FYNNEI. Between the trimmed V and J ends, which lost 7 bases and 2 bases, there was a span of 17 bases. There are 15 residues in the CDR3. The CDR3 region is CASKAKGPTQETQYF. CDR3 coding DNA: TGTGCCAGCAAGGCCAAGGGGCCAACTCAAGAGACCCAGTACTTC.

The chain is built from TRBV19 and TRBJ1-4, with D tentatively TRBD1 (5 bases). V dropped 7 bases and J dropped 4 bases, with 13 bases sitting between them. This CDR3 is built from 14 residues. The V gene's germline CDR1 is LNHDA and CDR2 SQIVND (reference sequence). The CDR3 protein is CASTAGRNNEKLFF. CDR3 sequence (DNA): TGTGCCAGTACCGCAGGGAGAAATAATGAAAAACTGTTTTTT.

The genes are TRBV5-1 and TRBJ2-1; D is possibly TRBD1 or TRBD2 (6 bases each). Germline-derived CDR1 and CDR2 are SGHRS and YFSETQ. The CDR3 runs to 18 residues. Trimming took off 3 bases at V and 6 bases at J, with 25 bases between the two ends. The CDR3 loop reads CASSSGGGLGLRGNEQFF. DNA for the CDR3: TGCGCCAGCAGCTCCGGGGGCGGGCTTGGACTCCGGGGCAATGAGCAGTTCTTC.

This chain links TRBV15 with TRBJ2-5; TRBD1 might be the D (7 bases). The CDR3 totals 16 residues. Between the trimmed V and J ends, which lost 1 base and 1 base, there was a span of 13 bases. Germline values: CDR1 LNHNV, CDR2 YYDKDF (reference sequence). CDR3 residues: CATSRARGAVQETQYF. The CDR3 region has the DNA TGTGCCACCAGCAGAGCCAGGGGGGCAGTCCAAGAGACCCAGTACTTC.

A few counts support this clone. The chain is built from TRBV5-1 and TRBJ1-3; D might be TRBD1 (5 bases). The CDR3 consists of 15 residues. Germline assignment: CDR1 SGHRS and CDR2 YFSETQ. With 4 bases removed from V and 3 bases from J, the gap between germline ends came to 14 bases. CDR3 nucleotide sequence: TGCGCCAGCAGCCCCCCCGTGGGGGATGGAAACACCATATATTTT. This translates into CASSPPVGDGNTIYF.

The rearrangement uses TRBV5-1 and TRBJ1-6; weak D call: TRBD1 (5 bases). Germline V gene sequence: CDR1 SGHRS, CDR2 YFSETQ. Trimming left V 0 bases short and J 10 bases short, with 14 bases between. There are 15 residues in the CDR3. The CDR3 is CASSLASQGESPLHF. The CDR3 DNA sequence: TGCGCCAGCAGCTTGGCCAGTCAGGGAGAATCACCCCTCCACTTT.

The gene calls are TRBV5-1 and TRBJ2-7, with D uncertain. Trimming removed 4 bases from V and 1 base from J, with 15 bases in between. Germline lookup yields CDR1 SGHRS and CDR2 YFSETQ. The CDR3 extends over 15 amino acids. The chain's CDR3 is CASSPGGGSSYEQYF. The CDR3 coding sequence is TGCGCCAGCAGCCCCGGCGGTGGCAGTTCCTACGAGCAGTACTTC.

Comments on this clone: The sample holds other DNA sequences that translate to the same CDR3. The V and J genes are TRBV29-1 and TRBJ2-4; a weak D match, TRBD1 (5 bases). Germline assignment: CDR1 SQVTM and CDR2 ANQGSEA. The CDR3 runs to 14 residues. V was cut by 2 bases and J by 2 bases, with 10 bases left in between. The CDR3 protein is CSVELAGTKNIQYF. The CDR3 DNA follows: TGCAGCGTTGAACTCGCAGGGACCAAAAACATTCAGTACTTC. The whole variable domain, remainder taken from reference TRBV29-1 and TRBJ2-4, is SAVISQKPSRDICQRGTSLTIQCQVDSQVTMMFWYRQQPGQSLTLIATANQGSEATYESGFVIDKFPISRPNLTFSTLTVSNMSPEDSSIYLCSVELAGTKNIQYFGAGTRLSVL.

Comment on this clone: The same CDR3 also results from other DNA sequences found in this sample. The chain combines TRBV28 with TRBJ1-2; the D gene is possibly TRBD1 (5 bases). The CDR3 consists of 15 residues. V lost 5 bases and J lost 2, with 15 bases in between. Germline loops: CDR1 MDHEN, CDR2 SYDVKM. The DNA for the CDR3 is TGTGCCAGCAGTCCCCCGGGACGGATCAACTATGGCTACACCTTC. Its translation: CASSPPGRINYGYTF.

This sequence joins TRBV10-3 and TRBJ2-1, with 8 bases matching TRBD2. Trimming cost V 8 bases and J 6 bases; bases outside gene matches: 6. Germline V gives CDR1 ENHRY, CDR2 SYGVKD. The CDR3 runs to 13 residues. The CDR3 sequence: CAICREGFNEQFF. CDR3 DNA: TGTGCCATCTGCCGGGAGGGGTTCAATGAGCAGTTCTTC.